Each of the 15 T cell receptor beta chains below was sequenced from the same sample in a study of blood T cells in healthy people across ages. A sample-barcoded 5' primer and a J-beta primer mix were used in a second PCR of about 7 to 11 cycles. MiXCR, applied by TCRdb to the 5' RACE reads, yields one record per CDR3 protein. The sample includes 750,000 to 950,000 distinct CDR3 sequences, just under 30% of them seen just once. This same sample was also part of a study on T cells of mothers and their children.

Sequenced material: blood. All receptors come from a woman aged 40 to 49 in good health.

This clonotype was seen at least ten times. The chain is built from TRBV24-1 and TRBJ2-3; tentatively, D is TRBD1 (5 bases). Trimming removed 3 bases from V and 5 bases from J, with 17 bases in between. Looked up from germline, CDR1 is KGHDR and CDR2 is SFDVKD. The CDR3 totals 16 residues. CDR3 bases: TGTGCCACCAGTGATCCCACAGGCCTTCAACAAGATACGCAGTATTTT. Amino acids: CATSDPTGLQQDTQYF.

This clonotype came up a few times. It is likely a read error, because the conserved phenylalanine at the end of the CDR3 is missing. No DNA is shown, since the ends of the CDR3 on it are uncertain; the CDR3 is the one TCRdb lists. The rearrangement joins TRBV6-2 or TRBV6-3 to TRBJ2-5. The CDR3 is 15 amino acids in total, end residues counted. Germline V gene lookup returns CDR1 MNHEY and CDR2 SVGEGT. CDR3 sequence reads: CASSYRDNYGYTFGS.

This clonotype was seen only once. Since a much larger clone is just one base distant, this may be a read error. This chain uses TRBV20-1 with TRBJ1-2; D gene uncertain. Germline values: CDR1 DFQATT, CDR2 SNEGSKA (reference sequence). There are 11 residues in the CDR3. The CDR3 nucleotides are TGCAGTGCTCCCCCAGACTATGGCCACACCTTC. Residues: CSAPPDYGHTF.

This chain joins TRBV5-1 and TRBJ1-1; D ambiguous. The CDR3 is 13 amino acids. Trimming left V 3 bases short and J 6 bases short, with 12 bases between. Germline lookup yields CDR1 SGHRS and CDR2 YFSETQ. The CDR3 DNA is TGCGCCAGCAGCTCTGAGATGGCGGCTGAAGCTTTCTTT. This sequence encodes CASSSEMAAEAFF.

The chain joins TRBV20-1 to TRBJ1-5, with 12 nucleotides matching TRBD1. With V trimmed by 7 bases and J by 9 bases, 10 bases remained unmatched. The CDR3 spans 14 residues. The germline CDR1 and CDR2 sequences are DFQATT and SNEGSKA (reference sequence). CDR3 residues: CSVPGTGGLRPQHF. CDR3 sequence (DNA): TGCAGTGTCCCCGGGACAGGGGGCTTGCGGCCCCAGCATTTT.

This clonotype was counted between two and nine times. J is TRBJ1-1 and V is TRBV7-9; maybe TRBD1 (5 bases). V shed 5 bases and J shed 5 bases, with 12 bases lying between them. The CDR3 is 13 amino acids. CDR1 and CDR2 (germline): SEHNR, FQNEAQ (reference sequence). The CDR3 reads CASSPERGTEAFF. CDR3 sequence (DNA): TGTGCCAGCAGCCCCGAGAGGGGAACTGAAGCTTTCTTT.

The rearrangement joins TRBV7-2 to TRBJ1-4; 7 bases are a match to TRBD1. The J segment lost 7 bases and the V segment lost 5 bases, leaving 7 bases of the junction unmatched. Per germline, CDR1 SGHTA and CDR2 FQGNSA. This CDR3 has 14 residues. In DNA form, the CDR3 reads TGTGCCAGCAGCCTGAGGGGGCTCGGTGAAAAACTGTTTTTT. This encodes CASSLRGLGEKLFF.

In its sample, this clonotype was seen many times. V is TRBV15 and J is TRBJ2-7; 9 bases match TRBD1. Germline CDR1 reads LNHNV; CDR2 reads YYDKDF (reference sequence). Trimming took 4 bases from V and 2 from J; bases not matched to a gene: 3. The CDR3 extends over 14 amino acids. Written as DNA, the CDR3 is TGTGCCACCAGCAAACAGGGGGCCGCCTACGAGCAGTACTTC. Amino acids: CATSKQGAAYEQYF.

This clonotype was found many times. This chain joins TRBV7-3 and TRBJ2-7; 7 bases line up with TRBD2. The CDR3 extends over 13 amino acids. CDR1 and CDR2 (germline): SGHTA, FQGTGA. The CDR3 sequence: CPGGSSGTYEQYF. In DNA form, the CDR3 reads TGTCCCGGGGGGTCTAGCGGAACCTACGAGCAGTACTTC.

This rearrangement joins TRBV4-3 to TRBJ1-3, with TRBD1 matching 7 bases. CDR3 length equals 15 residues. The germline V gene encodes CDR1 LGHNA and CDR2 YSLEER. Trimming at V came to 1 base and at J to 2 bases, leaving 2 bases not matched to a gene. CDR3 region: CASSQGGGPGNTIYF. The CDR3 DNA is TGCGCCAGCAGCCAAGGAGGGGGCCCTGGAAACACCATATATTTT.

This clonotype showed up just a few times. The chain employs TRBV6-2 or TRBV6-3 and TRBJ2-1, with TRBD2 matching 9 bases. Germline V gene sequence: CDR1 MNHEY, CDR2 SVGEGT. Trimming removed 6 bases from V and 13 bases from J; junction bases left unmatched: 19. This CDR3 is 16 amino acids long. CDR3 region: CASSSQAGLAYLGQFF. CDR3 bases: TGTGCCAGCAGCTCCCAGGCGGGACTAGCTTACCTGGGTCAGTTCTTC.

This chain links TRBV3-1 with TRBJ1-1, with no clear D. V was shortened by 0 bases and J by 1 base, with 6 bases between the two germline ends. The CDR3 runs 14 residues. CDR1 is LGHDT, CDR2 YNNKEL, per germline (reference sequence). The CDR3 nucleotides read TGTGCCAGCAGCCAAGATAGATGGAACACTGAAGCTTTCTTT. It is translated as CASSQDRWNTEAFF.

This clonotype has a handful of counts. The chain employs TRBV6-1 and TRBJ2-5, with D tentatively TRBD2 (6 bases). This CDR3 comprises 19 residues. Germline CDR1 is MNHNS and CDR2 is SASEGT. With 5 bases removed from V and 5 bases from J, the gap between germline ends came to 30 bases. The CDR3 region is CASSRPRSRANGRGETQYF. CDR3 DNA sequence: TGTGCCAGCAGTAGACCCCGTTCCCGAGCAAACGGTCGGGGGGAGACCCAGTACTTC.

The rearrangement uses TRBV20-1 and TRBJ1-2; D call uncertain. V gave up 6 bases and J gave up 3 bases, with 14 bases separating them. The CDR3 contains 13 residues. Germline V gene lookup returns CDR1 DFQATT and CDR2 SNEGSKA (reference sequence). The CDR3 coding sequence is TGCAGTGCCGTGTCTACAGTGGACTATGGCTACACCTTC. Its protein is CSAVSTVDYGYTF.

The J gene is TRBJ2-1, the V gene TRBV27, with 12 bases fitting TRBD2. The V and J ends lost 9 bases and 10 bases, in that order; junction bases with no gene match: 13. Germline CDR1 MNHEY, CDR2 SMNVEV (reference sequence). The CDR3 loop spans 15 amino acids. The CDR3 protein is CASGILAGGIYEQFF. The CDR3 DNA reads as TGTGCCAGTGGTATACTAGCGGGGGGTATCTACGAGCAGTTCTTC.